A selection of T cell receptor beta chains follows, all from one sample in a study of Graves' ophthalmopathy and Graves' hyperthyroidism. TCRdb processed the multiplex PCR reads anew with MiXCR; each CDR3 protein has one entry. The repertoire includes over a million distinct CDR3 sequences, 35% to 40% of them detected once, and around 10% sits in the top ten. Sequencing was performed on peripheral blood or thyroid tissue (not recorded which). These receptors all stem from an adult man with Graves' hyperthyroidism. CDR3s include the opening cysteine and the closing phenylalanine or tryptophan. D genes are given only for firm matches. Only part of the rows carry a size: once, few, many, or a class if the clone is expanded.

>TRBV11-2|.|few|TRBJ2-7
TGTGCCAGCAGCTTAGTCCGGGGCAACTCCTACGAGCAGCACTTC
CASSLVRGNSYEQHF
>TRBV7-2|.|many|TRBJ1-5
TGTGCCAGCAGCCAAGAAGCTGTCCCAAGTGGGCAGCCCCAGCATTTT
CASSQEAVPSGQPQHF
>TRBV5-4|TRBD1|.|TRBJ1-2
TGTGCCAGCAGCTGGACAGGCGATTATGGCTACACCTTC
CASSWTGDYGYTF
>TRBV19|.|few|TRBJ2-2
TGTGCCAGTAGTAGGGTCAGAATGATCGTGACTGGCGGGGAGCTGTTTTTT
CASSRVRMIVTGGELFF
>TRBV15|.|.|TRBJ1-2
TGTGCCACCAGCAGAGATCGGGGGGGGTTAGTCACCTTC
CATSRDRGGLVTF
>TRBV4-3|.|many|TRBJ2-7
TGCGCCAGCAGCCAAGATCCCGACGTCTCCTACGAGCAGTACTTC
CASSQDPDVSYEQYF
>TRBV7-9|.|.|TRBJ2-5
TGTGCCAGCAGTTTATCGGTACCTGTTGAGTCCCAGTACTTC
CASSLSVPVESQYF
>TRBV2|TRBD1|many|TRBJ1-6
TGTGCCAGCAGTGTAGGGACAGGCTCTCACCTCCACTTT
CASSVGTGSHLHF
>TRBV20-1|.|many|TRBJ2-7
TGCAGTGCTAGAGATCAAGGACGCAACTACGAGCAGTACTTC
CSARDQGRNYEQYF
>TRBV7-8|.|.|TRBJ2-6
TGTGCCAGCAGCTTTTCACTGTCTTCTGGGGCCAACGTCCTGACTTTC
CASSFSLSSGANVLTF
>TRBV15|TRBD1|many|TRBJ1-5
TGTGCCACCAGCGCCAGGGGGAACCAGCCCCAGCATTTT
CATSARGNQPQHF
>TRBV29-1|.|many|TRBJ1-5
TGCAGCGTTGAAGAGACAGAGGGGCAGCCCCAGCATTTT
CSVEETEGQPQHF
>TRBV12-3/TRBV12-4|.|.|TRBJ1-2
TGTGCCAGCACTAGCGGGGGAGTCGGCTACACCTTC
CASTSGGVGYTF
>TRBV25-1|TRBD2|many|TRBJ2-5
TGTGCCAGCAGTGAAGCCAGGACAACTAGCGGGAGGGCTTGGGAGACCCAGTACTTC
CASSEARTTSGRAWETQYF
>TRBV7-8|TRBD1|.|TRBJ1-5
TGTGCCAGCAGCAAGGACAGGGGGCGGGAGCCCCAGCATTTT
CASSKDRGREPQHF
>TRBV11-2|.|many|TRBJ2-5
TGTGCCAGCAGCTTGTCCCTAGCAGAGACCCAGTACTTC
CASSLSLAETQYF
>TRBV19|.|.|TRBJ2-5
TGTGCCAGTAGGAAGGACAGTCGGGAGACCCAGTACTTC
CASRKDSRETQYF
>TRBV25-1|.|many|TRBJ2-7
TGTGCCAGCAGTACCCGACAGGGAGGTTCCTACGAGCAGTACTTC
CASSTRQGGSYEQYF
>TRBV11-2|.|many|TRBJ1-2
TGTGCCAGCAGCTTGACATATAACTATGGCTACACCTTC
CASSLTYNYGYTF
>TRBV6-5|.|.|TRBJ2-7
TGTGCCAGCAGTGGGGTTCTAGCGCATCAGGGCTACGAGCAGTACTTC
CASSGVLAHQGYEQYF
>TRBV3-1|.|few|TRBJ1-2
TGTGCCAGCAGCCAAGAAGTGGTTGGGACATCCTCAATATCCTTC
CASSQEVVGTSSISF
>TRBV14|.|.|TRBJ1-6
TGTGCCAGCAGCCCTGAGGACTACATGGGGTCACCCCTCCACTTT
CASSPEDYMGSPLHF
>TRBV9|.|many|TRBJ2-5
TGTGCCAGCGCCGGGGCAGCGGAAGAGACCCAGTACTTC
CASAGAAEETQYF
>TRBV6-5|TRBD1|few|TRBJ1-5
TGTGCCAGCAGCCCGGGACAGATGATTAGCAATCAGCCCCAGCATTTT
CASSPGQMISNQPQHF
>TRBV20-1|TRBD1|few|TRBJ1-2
TGCAGTGCTAGGGGATCGGGACAGGGGGCGCCTAGCGGGTATGGCTACACCTTC
CSARGSGQGAPSGYGYTF
>TRBV5-8|.|many|TRBJ2-7
TGTGCCAGCAGCTTGCTCGAGCAGTACTTC
CASSLLEQYF
>TRBV7-9|.|.|TRBJ2-7
TGTGCCAGCAGCATAAGGTCCTACGAGCAGTACTTC
CASSIRSYEQYF
>TRBV5-4|.|.|TRBJ1-1
TGTGCCAGCAGCCTGAAGGGAGAACCCACTGAAGCTTTCTTT
CASSLKGEPTEAFF
>TRBV9|TRBD2|few|TRBJ2-7
TGTGCCAGCAGTCACGGGGGGAGTATTGGCTCCTACGAGCAGTACTTC
CASSHGGSIGSYEQYF
>TRBV7-8|.|.|TRBJ1-2
TGTGCCAGCAGCCCAGGGCCCAGGGAAGACTATGGCTACACCTTC
CASSPGPREDYGYTF
>TRBV20-1|TRBD1|many|TRBJ1-5
TGCAGTGCCCTGACAGGGGTTCAGCCCCAGCATTTT
CSALTGVQPQHF
>TRBV4-1|.|few|TRBJ1-1
TGCGCCAGCAGCCGTGCCGGGACCAGCGGCACTGAAGCTTTCTTT
CASSRAGTSGTEAFF
>TRBV6-5|TRBD1|.|TRBJ2-7
TGTGCCAGCAGTTTAACAGGGGGCGCGTTTTACGAGCAGTACTTC
CASSLTGGAFYEQYF
>TRBV4-1|TRBD1|many|TRBJ2-5
TGCGCCAGCAGCCAGGGGGGACAGGGAGGCGAGACCCAGTACTTC
CASSQGGQGGETQYF
>TRBV10-3|.|many|TRBJ2-7
TGTGCCATCAGTCCGGAACAGGGCACCTACGAGCAGTACTTC
CAISPEQGTYEQYF
>TRBV7-8|.|many|TRBJ2-7
TGTGCCAGCAGCTTCTCTAGATACGAGCAGTACTTC
CASSFSRYEQYF
>TRBV14|.|.|TRBJ2-7
TGTGCCAGCAGCCAAGAATGGGGGGACGAGCAGTACTTC
CASSQEWGDEQYF
>TRBV12-3/TRBV12-4|.|many|TRBJ1-5
TGTGCCAGCAGGCCCGGACAGCTCAATCAGCCCCAGCATTTT
CASRPGQLNQPQHF
>TRBV7-9|TRBD1|many|TRBJ1-2
TGTGCCAGCAGCTTAGTCGCGGGACAGGGGATTTCCTATGGCTACACCTTC
CASSLVAGQGISYGYTF
>TRBV10-3|.|many|TRBJ1-1
TGTGCCATCAGGAAGACAGAGATAGGTACTGAAGCTTTCTTT
CAIRKTEIGTEAFF
>TRBV10-3|TRBD1|.|TRBJ2-7
TGTGCCATCAGTACAGGGGCCGGGGAGCTGTACTTC
CAISTGAGELYF
>TRBV9|.|.|TRBJ1-5
TGTGCCGGCCCTTTCGGGCCTGATCAGCCCCAGCATTTT
CAGPFGPDQPQHF
>TRBV6-5|.|many|TRBJ2-5
TGTGCCAGCAGTTCTCCCCGGGACCCCCAAGAGACCCAGTACTTC
CASSSPRDPQETQYF
>TRBV9|.|many|TRBJ1-1
TGTGCCAGCAGCGTCAATTCTATGGGGGGGGAGAGGAACACTGAAGCTTTCTTT
CASSVNSMGGERNTEAFF
>TRBV9|.|many|TRBJ2-5
TGTGCCAGCAGCGATCAAGAAGAGACCCAGTACTTC
CASSDQEETQYF
>TRBV20-1|.|few|TRBJ2-2
TGCAGTGCCATGGACACCTACACCGGGGAGCTGTTTTTT
CSAMDTYTGELFF
>TRBV20-1|TRBD1|.|TRBJ1-5
TGCAGTGCTAGAAAGACAGGGAACGATCAGCCCCAGCATTTT
CSARKTGNDQPQHF
>TRBV7-9|.|many|TRBJ1-2
TGTGCCAGCAGTCTACAGGACTATGGCTACACCTTC
CASSLQDYGYTF
>TRBV5-5|TRBD1|.|TRBJ1-4
TGTGCCAGCACCCAGAAGAGCCGGGACAGAGCTAATGAAAAACTGTTTTTT
CASTQKSRDRANEKLFF
>TRBV2|.|many|TRBJ1-3
TGTGCCAGCAAGGGGGGCAGTACCTCTGGAAACACCATATATTTT
CASKGGSTSGNTIYF
>TRBV6-2/TRBV6-3|.|.|TRBJ1-5
TGTGCCAGCAGCCAGGACCAAACGGCTCAGCCCCAGCATTTT
CASSQDQTAQPQHF